This T cell receptor beta chain is drawn from a study of blood T cells in healthy people across ages. Study outcomes and limitations: Possibly confounding the expanded clonotype changes was the fact that donor CMV status was unknown. Investigators treated diversity estimates from one million T cells as underestimates.

In this sample, this clonotype turned up a few times. The antigen remains unidentified. The germline V gene encodes CDR1 SQVTM and CDR2 ANQGSEA. The CDR3 is 13 residues long. After removal of 6 bases from V and 8 bases from J, the junction contained 10 bases not matched to a gene. PCR was performed a second time for about 6 to 11 cycles using a sample-barcoded 5' primer and a J-beta primer mix. TCRdb passed the 5' RACE reads through MiXCR, listing each CDR3 protein once. Here the sample spans roughly 1.4 million distinct CDR3 sequences, approximately 63% being singletons. Sequencing input: blood. The TCR sequence derives from a man aged 18 to 29 in good health. The chain has TRBV29-1 and TRBJ1-2; 9 bases align to TRBD1. In DNA form, the CDR3 reads TGCAGCGTCCGGGACAGGGTCTCTCAGGGCTACACCTTC. Amino acids: CSVRDRVSQGYTF.